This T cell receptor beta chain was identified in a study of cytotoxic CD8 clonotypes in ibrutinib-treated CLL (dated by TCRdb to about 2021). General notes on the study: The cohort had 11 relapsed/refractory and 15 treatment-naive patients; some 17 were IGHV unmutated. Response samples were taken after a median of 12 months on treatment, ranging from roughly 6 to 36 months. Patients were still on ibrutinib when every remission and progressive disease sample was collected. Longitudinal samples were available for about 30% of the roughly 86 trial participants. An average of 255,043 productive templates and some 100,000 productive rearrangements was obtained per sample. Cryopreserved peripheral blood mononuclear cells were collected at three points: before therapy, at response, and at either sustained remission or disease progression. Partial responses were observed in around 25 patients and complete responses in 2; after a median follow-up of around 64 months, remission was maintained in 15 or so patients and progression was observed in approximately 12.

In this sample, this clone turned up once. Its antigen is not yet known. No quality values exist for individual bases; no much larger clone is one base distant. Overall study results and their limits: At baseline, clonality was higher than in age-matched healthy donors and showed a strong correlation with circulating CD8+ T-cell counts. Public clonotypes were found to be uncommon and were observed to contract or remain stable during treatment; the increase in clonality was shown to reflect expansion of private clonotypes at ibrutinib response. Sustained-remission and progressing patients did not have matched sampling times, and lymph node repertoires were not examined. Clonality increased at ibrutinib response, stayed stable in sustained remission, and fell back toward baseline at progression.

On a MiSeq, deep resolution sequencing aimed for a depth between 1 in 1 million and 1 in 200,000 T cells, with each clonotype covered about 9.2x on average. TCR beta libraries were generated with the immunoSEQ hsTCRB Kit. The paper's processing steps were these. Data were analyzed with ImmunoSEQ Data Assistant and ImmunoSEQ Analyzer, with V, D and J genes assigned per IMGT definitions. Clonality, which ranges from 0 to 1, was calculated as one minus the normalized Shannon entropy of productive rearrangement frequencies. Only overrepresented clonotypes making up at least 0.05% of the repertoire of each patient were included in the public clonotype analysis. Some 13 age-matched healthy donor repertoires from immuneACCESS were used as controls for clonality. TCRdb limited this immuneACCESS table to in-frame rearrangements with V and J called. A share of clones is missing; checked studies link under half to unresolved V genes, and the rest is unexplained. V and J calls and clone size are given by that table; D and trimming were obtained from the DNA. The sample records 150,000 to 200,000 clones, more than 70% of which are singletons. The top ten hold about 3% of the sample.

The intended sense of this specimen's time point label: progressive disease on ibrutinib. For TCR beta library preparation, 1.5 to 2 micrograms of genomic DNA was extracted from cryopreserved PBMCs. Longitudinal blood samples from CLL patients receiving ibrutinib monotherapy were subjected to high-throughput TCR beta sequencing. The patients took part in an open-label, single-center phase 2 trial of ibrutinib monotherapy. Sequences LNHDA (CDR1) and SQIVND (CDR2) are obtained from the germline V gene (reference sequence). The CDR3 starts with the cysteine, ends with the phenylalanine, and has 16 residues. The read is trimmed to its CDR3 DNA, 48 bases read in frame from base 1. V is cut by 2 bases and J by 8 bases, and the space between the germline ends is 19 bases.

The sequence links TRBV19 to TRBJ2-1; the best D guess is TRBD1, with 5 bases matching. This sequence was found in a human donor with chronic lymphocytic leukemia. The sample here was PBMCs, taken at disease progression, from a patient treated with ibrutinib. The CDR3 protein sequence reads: CASSISSGHIPHEQFF. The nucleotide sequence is TGTGCCAGTAGTATATCCTCAGGGCATATCCCCCATGAGCAGTTCTTC.